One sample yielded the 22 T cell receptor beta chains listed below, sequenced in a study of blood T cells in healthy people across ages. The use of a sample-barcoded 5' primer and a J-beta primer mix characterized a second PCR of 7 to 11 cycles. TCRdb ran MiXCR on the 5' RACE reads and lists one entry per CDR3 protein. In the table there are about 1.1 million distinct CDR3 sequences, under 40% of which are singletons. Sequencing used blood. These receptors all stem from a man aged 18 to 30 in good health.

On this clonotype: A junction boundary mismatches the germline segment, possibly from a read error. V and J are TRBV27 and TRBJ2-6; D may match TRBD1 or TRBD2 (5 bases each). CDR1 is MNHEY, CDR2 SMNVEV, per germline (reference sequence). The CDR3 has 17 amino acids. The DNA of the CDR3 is TGTGCCAGCAGTTCCTTTCGGGGTGACTCTGGGGCTAACGTCCTGACTTTC. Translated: CASSSFRGDSGANVLTF.

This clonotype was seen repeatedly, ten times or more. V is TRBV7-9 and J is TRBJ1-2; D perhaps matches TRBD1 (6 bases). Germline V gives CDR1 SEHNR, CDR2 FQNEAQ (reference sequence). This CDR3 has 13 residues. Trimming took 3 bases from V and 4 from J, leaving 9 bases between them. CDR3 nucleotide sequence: TGTGCCAGCAGCTTGACAGGCCCCTATGGCTACACCTTC. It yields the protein CASSLTGPYGYTF.

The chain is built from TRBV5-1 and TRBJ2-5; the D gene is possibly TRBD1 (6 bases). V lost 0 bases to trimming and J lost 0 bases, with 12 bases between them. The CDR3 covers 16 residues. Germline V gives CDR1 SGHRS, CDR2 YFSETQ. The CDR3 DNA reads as TGCGCCAGCAGCTTGGATACAGGGATTTACCAAGAGACCCAGTACTTC. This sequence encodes CASSLDTGIYQETQYF. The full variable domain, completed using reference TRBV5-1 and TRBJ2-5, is KAGVTQTPRYLIKTRGQQVTLSCSPISGHRSVSWYQQTPGQGLQFLFEYFSETQRNKGNFPGRFSGRQFSNSRSEMNVSTLELGDSALYLCASSLDTGIYQETQYFGPGTRLLVL.

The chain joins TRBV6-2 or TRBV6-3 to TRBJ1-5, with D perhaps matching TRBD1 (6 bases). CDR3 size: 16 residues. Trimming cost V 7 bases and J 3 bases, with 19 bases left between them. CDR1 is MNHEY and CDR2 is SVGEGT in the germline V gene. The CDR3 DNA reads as TGTGCCAGCATGTCAGCAGGGGCCGGCGTCAATCAGCCCCAGCATTTT. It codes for CASMSAGAGVNQPQHF.

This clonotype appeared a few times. CDR3 residues: CSTRGGGETDTQYF. The CDR3 DNA reads TGCAGTACCAGGGGGGGCGGGGAGACAGATACGCAGTATTTT. The chain recombines TRBV20-1 with TRBJ2-3; D is possibly TRBD1 or TRBD2 (7 bases each). V gave up 8 bases and J gave up 3 bases, with 18 bases separating them. The CDR3 spans 14 residues. The germline V gene encodes CDR1 DFQATT and CDR2 SNEGSKA (reference sequence).

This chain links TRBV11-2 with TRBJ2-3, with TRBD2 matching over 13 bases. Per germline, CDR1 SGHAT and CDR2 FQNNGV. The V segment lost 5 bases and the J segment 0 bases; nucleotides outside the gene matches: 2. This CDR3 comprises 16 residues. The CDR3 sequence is CASSGLAGASTDTQYF. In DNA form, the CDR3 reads TGTGCCAGCAGCGGACTAGCGGGGGCCAGCACAGATACGCAGTATTTT.

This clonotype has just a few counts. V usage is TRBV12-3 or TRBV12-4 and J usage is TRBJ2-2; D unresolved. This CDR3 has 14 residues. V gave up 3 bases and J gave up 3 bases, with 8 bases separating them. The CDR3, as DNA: TGTGCCAGCAGTTTTAGACCCTACACCGGGGAGCTGTTTTTT. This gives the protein CASSFRPYTGELFF.

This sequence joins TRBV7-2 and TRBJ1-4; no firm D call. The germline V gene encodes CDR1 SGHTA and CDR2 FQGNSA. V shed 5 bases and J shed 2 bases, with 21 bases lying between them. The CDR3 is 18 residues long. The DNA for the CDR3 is TGTGCCAGCAGCCCAGGACGGAATAAAGCGGGGACTAATGAAAAACTGTTTTTT. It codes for CASSPGRNKAGTNEKLFF.

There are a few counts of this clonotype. The CDR3 sequence is CASSLNGTKPARLFF. The CDR3 DNA sequence: TGTGCCAGCAGCTTAAATGGGACCAAACCGGCTAGGCTGTTTTTT. The chain joins TRBV7-2 to TRBJ2-2; D might be TRBD1 or TRBD2, each matching 5 bases. This CDR3 comprises 15 residues. Per the germline V gene, CDR1 is SGHTA and CDR2 is FQGNSA. The ends were cut back, 2 bases at V and 13 bases at J, with 20 bases in the middle. Drawing the rest from reference TRBV7-2 and TRBJ2-2, the complete variable domain is GAGVSQSPSNKVTEKGKDVELRCDPISGHTALYWYRQSLGQGLEFLIYFQGNSAPDKSGLPSDRFSAERTGGSVSTLTIQRTQQEDSAVYLCASSLNGTKPARLFFGEGSRLTVL.

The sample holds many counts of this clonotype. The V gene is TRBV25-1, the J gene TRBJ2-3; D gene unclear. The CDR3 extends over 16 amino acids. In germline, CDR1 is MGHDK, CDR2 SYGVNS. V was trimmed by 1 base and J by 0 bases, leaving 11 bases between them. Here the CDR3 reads CASSEWPLDSTDTQYF. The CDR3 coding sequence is TGTGCCAGCAGTGAATGGCCGCTTGATAGCACAGATACGCAGTATTTT.

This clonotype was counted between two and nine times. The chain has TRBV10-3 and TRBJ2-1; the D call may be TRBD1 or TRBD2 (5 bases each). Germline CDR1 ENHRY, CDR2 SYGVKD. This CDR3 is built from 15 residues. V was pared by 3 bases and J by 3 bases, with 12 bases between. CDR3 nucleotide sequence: TGTGCCATCAGTGAAAGGGACGGACTCTACAATGAGCAGTTCTTC. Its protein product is CAISERDGLYNEQFF.

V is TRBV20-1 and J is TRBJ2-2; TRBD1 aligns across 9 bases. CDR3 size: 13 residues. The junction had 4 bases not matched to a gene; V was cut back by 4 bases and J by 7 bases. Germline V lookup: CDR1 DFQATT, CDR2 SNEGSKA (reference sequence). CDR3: CSAIGTGHGELFF. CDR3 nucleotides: TGCAGTGCTATTGGGACAGGGCACGGGGAGCTGTTTTTT.

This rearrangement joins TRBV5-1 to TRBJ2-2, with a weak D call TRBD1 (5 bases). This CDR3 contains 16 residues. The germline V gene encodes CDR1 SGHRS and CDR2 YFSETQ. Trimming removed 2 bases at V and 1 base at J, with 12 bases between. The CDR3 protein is CASSFGQALNTGELFF. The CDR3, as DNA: TGCGCCAGCAGCTTCGGACAAGCCTTGAACACCGGGGAGCTGTTTTTT. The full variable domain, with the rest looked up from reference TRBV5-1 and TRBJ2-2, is KAGVTQTPRYLIKTRGQQVTLSCSPISGHRSVSWYQQTPGQGLQFLFEYFSETQRNKGNFPGRFSGRQFSNSRSEMNVSTLELGDSALYLCASSFGQALNTGELFFGEGSRLTVL.

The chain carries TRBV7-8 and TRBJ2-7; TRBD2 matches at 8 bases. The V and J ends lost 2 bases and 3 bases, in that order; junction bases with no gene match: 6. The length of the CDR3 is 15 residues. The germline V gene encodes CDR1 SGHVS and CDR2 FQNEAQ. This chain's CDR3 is CASSLREGRNYEQYF. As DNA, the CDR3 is TGTGCCAGCAGCTTACGGGAGGGGCGAAACTACGAGCAGTACTTC.

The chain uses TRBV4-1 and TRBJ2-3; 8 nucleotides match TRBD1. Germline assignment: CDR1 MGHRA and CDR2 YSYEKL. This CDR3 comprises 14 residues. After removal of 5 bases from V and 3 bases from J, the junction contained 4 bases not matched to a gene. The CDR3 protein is CASSDWTGTDTQYF. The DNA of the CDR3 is TGCGCCAGCAGCGATTGGACAGGGACAGATACGCAGTATTTT.

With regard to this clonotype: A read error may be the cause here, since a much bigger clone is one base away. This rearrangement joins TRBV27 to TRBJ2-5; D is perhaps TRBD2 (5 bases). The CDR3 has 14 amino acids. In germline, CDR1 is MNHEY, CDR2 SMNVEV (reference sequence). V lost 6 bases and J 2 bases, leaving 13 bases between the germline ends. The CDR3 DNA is TGTGCCAGCAGCGACGGGGTGAAACAAGAGACCCAGTACTTC. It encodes CASSDGVKQETQYF.

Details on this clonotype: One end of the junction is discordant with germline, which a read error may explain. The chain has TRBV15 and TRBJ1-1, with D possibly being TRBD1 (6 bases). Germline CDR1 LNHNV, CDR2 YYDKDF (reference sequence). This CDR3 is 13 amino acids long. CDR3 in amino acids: CVTSEVLDREAFF. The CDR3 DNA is TGTGTCACCAGCGAAGTCTTGGACAGAGAAGCTTTCTTT.

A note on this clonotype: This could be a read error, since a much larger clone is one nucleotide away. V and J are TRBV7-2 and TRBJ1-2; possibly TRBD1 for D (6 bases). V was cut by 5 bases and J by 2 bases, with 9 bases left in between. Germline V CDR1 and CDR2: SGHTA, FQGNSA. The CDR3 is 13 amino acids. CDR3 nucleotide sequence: TGTGCCAGCAGCATGGACAGAAACTATGGCTACACCTTC. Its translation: CASSMDRNYGYTF. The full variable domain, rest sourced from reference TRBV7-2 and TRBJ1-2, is GAGVSQSPSNKVTEKGKDVELRCDPISGHTALYWYRQSLGQGLEFLIYFQGNSAPDKSGLPSDRFSAERTGGSVSTLTIQRTQQEDSAVYLCASSMDRNYGYTFGSGTRLTVV.

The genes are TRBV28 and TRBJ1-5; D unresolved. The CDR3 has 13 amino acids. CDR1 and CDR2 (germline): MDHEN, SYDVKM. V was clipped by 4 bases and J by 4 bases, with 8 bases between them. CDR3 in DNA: TGTGCCAGCAGTTCCTTAAGAAATCAGCCCCAGCATTTT. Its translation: CASSSLRNQPQHF.

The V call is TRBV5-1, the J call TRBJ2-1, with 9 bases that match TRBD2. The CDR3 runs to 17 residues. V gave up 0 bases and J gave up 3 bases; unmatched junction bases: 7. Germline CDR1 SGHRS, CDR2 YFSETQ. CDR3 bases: TGCGCCAGCAGCTTGGCCAGCGGGGGGCTAAACTACAATGAGCAGTTCTTC. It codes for CASSLASGGLNYNEQFF.

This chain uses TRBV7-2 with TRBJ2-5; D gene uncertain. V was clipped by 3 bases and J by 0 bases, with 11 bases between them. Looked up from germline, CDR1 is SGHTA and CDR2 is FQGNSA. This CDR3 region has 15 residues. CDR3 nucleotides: TGTGCCAGCAGCTTTTCCGCAGGCGACCAAGAGACCCAGTACTTC. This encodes CASSFSAGDQETQYF.

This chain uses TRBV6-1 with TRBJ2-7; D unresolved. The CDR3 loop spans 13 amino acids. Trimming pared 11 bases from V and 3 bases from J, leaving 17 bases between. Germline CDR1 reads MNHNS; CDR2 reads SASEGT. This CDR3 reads CALSRQSYYEQYF. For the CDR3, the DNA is TGTGCCCTTTCCCGGCAGTCATACTACGAGCAGTACTTC.